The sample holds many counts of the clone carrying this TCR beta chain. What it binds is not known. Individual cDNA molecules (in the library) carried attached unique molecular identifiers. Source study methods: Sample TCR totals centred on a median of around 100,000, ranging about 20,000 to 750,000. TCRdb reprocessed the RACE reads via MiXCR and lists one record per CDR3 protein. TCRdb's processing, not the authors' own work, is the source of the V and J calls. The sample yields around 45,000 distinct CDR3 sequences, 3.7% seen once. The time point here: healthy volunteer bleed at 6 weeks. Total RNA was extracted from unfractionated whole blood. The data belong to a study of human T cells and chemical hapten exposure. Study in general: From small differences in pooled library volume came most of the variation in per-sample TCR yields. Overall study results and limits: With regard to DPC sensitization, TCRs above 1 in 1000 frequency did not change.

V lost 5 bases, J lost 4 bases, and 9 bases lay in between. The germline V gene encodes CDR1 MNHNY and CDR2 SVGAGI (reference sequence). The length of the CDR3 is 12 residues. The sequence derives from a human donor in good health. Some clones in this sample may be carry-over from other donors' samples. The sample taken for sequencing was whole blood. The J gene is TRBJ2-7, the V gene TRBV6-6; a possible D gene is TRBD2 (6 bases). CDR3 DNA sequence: TGTGCCAGCAGTGGCGGGATTTACGAGCAGTACTTC. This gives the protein CASSGGIYEQYF.